One sample yielded the 14 T cell receptor beta chains listed below, sequenced in a study of blood T cells in healthy people across ages. The second PCR ran roughly 7 to 12 cycles with a sample-barcoded 5' primer and J-beta primers. Via MiXCR, TCRdb re-called the 5' RACE reads, giving one row per CDR3 protein. This sample has about 810,000 distinct CDR3 sequences; around 36% occur once, and the top ten carry around 13%. The source material was blood. These receptor sequences come from a man in his late teens or twenties in good health.

Turning to this clonotype: This may come from a read error, since a much larger clone is one base off. Written as DNA, the CDR3 is TGTGCCAGCAGCCTAGGGCGCGGGCGCTCCTACAATGAGCAGTACTTC. Translation: CASSLGRGRSYNEQYF. This chain joins TRBV7-2 and TRBJ2-1, with D maybe TRBD2 (5 bases). TRBJ2-7 explains the end of the DNA better; the J call may be wrong. The CDR3 is made up of 16 amino acids. Per the germline V gene, CDR1 is SGHTA and CDR2 is FQGNSA.

V gene TRBV5-1 combines with J gene TRBJ2-5; 8 bases agree with TRBD1. The DNA end is more similar to TRBJ2-7, so the J call may be wrong. The CDR3 loop spans 17 amino acids. Germline V gene sequence: CDR1 SGHRS, CDR2 YFSETQ. The CDR3 DNA sequence: TGCGCCAGCAGCTTGGCCACAGGGGGAAGAAGTCAAGGCGAGCAGTACTTC. Amino acid sequence: CASSLATGGRSQGEQYF.

This clonotype was detected only a few times. J is TRBJ2-3 and V is TRBV7-2; D possibly matches TRBD1 or TRBD2 (6 bases each). Trimming took off 1 base at V and 2 bases at J, with 16 bases between the two ends. CDR3 size: 17 residues. CDR1 is SGHTA, CDR2 FQGNSA, per germline. CDR3 sequence: CASSLVTGAGSTDTQYF. DNA for the CDR3: TGTGCCAGCAGCTTAGTTACGGGGGCGGGTTCCACAGATACGCAGTATTTT.

This chain links TRBV15 with TRBJ2-1; 8 bases map to TRBD2. CDR3 size: 19 residues. With V trimmed by 0 bases and J by 10 bases, 20 bases remained unmatched. The germline CDR1 and CDR2 sequences are LNHNV and YYDKDF (reference sequence). The CDR3 nucleotides are TGTGCCACCAGCAGAGATCTCAACGGCGCGGGGGGCCGAGGCAAGGAGCAGTTCTTC. This codes for CATSRDLNGAGGRGKEQFF. Filled out from reference TRBV15 and TRBJ2-1, the complete variable domain reads DAMVIQNPRYQVTQFGKPVTLSCSQTLNHNVMYWYQQKSSQAPKLLFHYYDKDFNNEADTPDNFQSRRPNTSFCFLDIRSPGLGDTAMYLCATSRDLNGAGGRGKEQFFGPGTRLTVL.

This chain connects TRBV12-3 or TRBV12-4 to TRBJ2-7; TRBD1 might be the D (5 bases). Matching the DNA end better, TRBJ2-5 makes the J call doubtful. The CDR3 consists of 13 residues. The chain's CDR3 is CASRGAGLETQYF. The CDR3 nucleotides are TGTGCCAGCAGAGGGGCAGGGTTGGAGACCCAGTACTTC.

J is TRBJ2-1 and V is TRBV7-3; the match to TRBD2 covers 15 bases. This CDR3 region has 18 residues. Germline CDR1 is SGHTA and CDR2 is FQGTGA. J lost 2 bases, V lost 5 bases, and 7 bases had no gene match. The CDR3 region has the DNA TGTGCCAGCAGCGTGGGACTAGCGGGGGGTCCTGCCTACAATGAGCAGTTCTTC. As protein: CASSVGLAGGPAYNEQFF.

This sequence joins TRBV11-2 and TRBJ2-2; possible D gene TRBD1, 6 bases. Germline V gene sequence: CDR1 SGHAT, CDR2 FQNNGV. This CDR3 is 15 amino acids long. Between the trimmed V and J ends, which lost 4 bases and 4 bases, there was a span of 13 bases. This CDR3 is CASSSRTDGTGELFF. As DNA, the CDR3 is TGTGCCAGCAGCTCGAGGACAGATGGCACCGGGGAGCTGTTTTTT.

Notes on this clonotype: One end of the junction does not line up with germline, which may come from a read error. The chain joins TRBV10-3 to TRBJ1-2, with D maybe TRBD1 (6 bases). CDR3 length: 14 amino acids. From germline, CDR1 is ENHRY and CDR2 SYGVKD. The CDR3 DNA sequence: TGTGCCGTCAGTGAGCCGGACAGAAGCTATGGCTACACCTTC. Translated, it gives CAVSEPDRSYGYTF.

Only a few counts were recorded for this clonotype. The chain employs TRBV25-1 and TRBJ1-5; 10 bases match TRBD1. This CDR3 contains 18 residues. Germline loops: CDR1 MGHDK, CDR2 SYGVNS. The trim removed 4 bases at V and 0 bases at J, leaving 9 bases unmatched. The CDR3 region has the DNA TGTGCCAGCAGTGCCGGGACAGGGGCTTTGTATAGCAATCAGCCCCAGCATTTT. Protein: CASSAGTGALYSNQPQHF.

The chain links TRBV20-1 to TRBJ2-1; 9 bases match TRBD2. Germline CDR1 reads DFQATT; CDR2 reads SNEGSKA (reference sequence). This CDR3 has 15 residues. The J segment lost 4 bases and the V segment lost 4 bases, leaving 8 bases of the junction unmatched. CDR3 residues: CSATISGSPYNEQFF. CDR3 DNA: TGCAGTGCTACCATTAGCGGGAGCCCTTACAATGAGCAGTTCTTC.

A remark on this clonotype: The junction departs from germline at one end; a sequencing error may be responsible. This chain joins TRBV7-9 and TRBJ1-4; TRBD1 is a possible D gene (5 bases). Germline CDR1 reads SEHNR; CDR2 reads FQNEAQ (reference sequence). This CDR3 is built from 13 residues. In DNA form, the CDR3 reads TGTGCCAGCAGGGGGGGGTCTAAGGAAAAACTGTTTTTT. Protein product: CASRGGSKEKLFF.

In this sample, this clonotype turned up many times. This rearrangement joins TRBV20-1 to TRBJ2-5, with a tentative D call TRBD1 (6 bases). Germline V gives CDR1 DFQATT, CDR2 SNEGSKA (reference sequence). The ends were cut back, 4 bases at V and 0 bases at J, with 12 bases in the middle. This CDR3 comprises 14 residues. The CDR3 reads CSAIHRANQETQYF. DNA of the CDR3: TGCAGTGCTATACACAGGGCGAACCAAGAGACCCAGTACTTC.

The gene calls are TRBV12-3 or TRBV12-4 and TRBJ2-2; TRBD2 might be the D (6 bases). Trimming removed 6 bases at V and 2 bases at J, with 10 bases between. The CDR3 runs 14 residues. CDR3 in DNA: TGTGCCAGCAGAAGGGACTTCAACACCGGGGAGCTGTTTTTT. Translation gives CASRRDFNTGELFF.

The chain joins TRBV7-9 to TRBJ2-3, with a possible D match to TRBD2 (6 bases). The germline V gene encodes CDR1 SEHNR and CDR2 FQNEAQ (reference sequence). V was shortened by 6 bases and J by 4 bases, with 17 bases between the two germline ends. The CDR3 has 15 residues. CDR3: CASSSGLEGPDTQYF. Written as DNA, the CDR3 is TGTGCCAGCAGTTCGGGACTGGAGGGCCCAGATACGCAGTATTTT.